Sequencing of this T cell receptor beta chain was carried out in a study of T cell changes during pregnancy in multiple sclerosis. Here immunoSEQ multiplex PCR was the method, and the copy in TCRdb shows in-frame clones only, minus some. Of about 87,000 clones detected, approximately 92% appear once; the ten largest clones hold around 1.4%. With 1 base clipped from V and 5 bases from J, the junction kept 8 bases outside the gene matches. CDR1 SNHLY and CDR2 FYNNEI come from the germline V gene. This CDR3 contains 15 residues. Sequencing used peripheral blood, obtained in the third trimester of pregnancy. The receptor comes from a female donor in good health, enrolled as a control in a pregnancy study. The chain recombines TRBV2 with TRBJ2-7, with 7 bases lining up with TRBD1. Written as DNA, the CDR3 is TGTGCCAGCAGTGAAGGCGTGACAGGGAGCGACGAGCAGTACTTC. It is translated as CASSEGVTGSDEQYF. Supplemented by reference TRBV2 and TRBJ2-7, the full variable domain reads EPEVTQTPSHQVTQMGQEVILRCVPISNHLYFYWYRQILGQKVEFLVSFYNNEISEKSEIFDDQFSVERPDGSNFTLKIRSTKLEDSAMYFCASSEGVTGSDEQYFGPGTRLTVT.